This entry lists 15 T cell receptor beta chains sequenced from one sample in a study of OX40 agonist ivuxolimab in advanced cancers. TCRdb's copy holds only in-frame clones and misses some; the assay was immunoSEQ multiplex PCR. The data show approximately 79,000 clones, 86% seen once. The sequencing here drew on CD4+ or CD8+ T cells sorted from blood, taken in a trial of the OX40 agonist ivuxolimab. These receptors originate from an adult with an advanced solid tumor such as melanoma, head and neck, liver or kidney cancer.

This clone occurred a few times. This chain links TRBV5-4 with TRBJ1-2; D is ambiguous. Germline V gene lookup returns CDR1 SGHNT and CDR2 YYREEE (reference sequence). The CDR3 is made up of 13 amino acids. The V and J ends lost 0 bases and 7 bases respectively, with 10 bases between them. Written as DNA, the CDR3 is TGTGCCAGCAGCTTGGAACTCCCAGGTGGCTACACCTTC. Its protein product is CASSLELPGGYTF.

CDR3 protein: CASSLDGPLNQPQHF. CDR3 nucleotide sequence: TGTGCCAGCAGCTTAGATGGACCGCTCAATCAGCCCCAGCATTTT. The chain is built from TRBV7-9 and TRBJ1-5; D not resolved. The CDR3 extends over 15 amino acids. V was cut by 1 base and J by 3 bases, with 10 bases left in between. The germline V gene encodes CDR1 SEHNR and CDR2 FQNEAQ (reference sequence).

This sequence joins TRBV30 and TRBJ2-2; possibly TRBD1 for D (5 bases). This CDR3 is built from 13 residues. V was pared by 6 bases and J by 1 base, with 9 bases between. CDR1 and CDR2 (germline): GTSNPN, SVGIG (reference sequence). The DNA of the CDR3 is TGTGCCTGCCGAGACAGGAACACCGGGGAGCTGTTTTTT. Translating it yields CACRDRNTGELFF.

The V call is TRBV11-1, the J call TRBJ1-1, with 9 bases that match TRBD1. The germline V gene has CDR1 SGHAT and CDR2 FQDESV (reference sequence). This CDR3 has 16 amino acids. After removal of 3 bases from V and 6 bases from J, the junction contained 11 bases not matched to a gene. CDR3 amino acids: CASSFAGQGAEAEAFF. CDR3 DNA sequence: TGTGCCAGCAGCTTCGCGGGACAGGGCGCTGAAGCTGAAGCTTTCTTT.

The chain links TRBV7-2 to TRBJ1-2; the match to TRBD1 covers 7 bases. The CDR3 is made up of 13 amino acids. V lost 5 bases to trimming and J lost 5 bases; unmatched junction nucleotides: 5. CDR1 is SGHTA, CDR2 FQGNSA, per germline. The CDR3 spells CASSPQGRYGYTF. CDR3 bases: TGTGCCAGCAGCCCACAGGGGCGATATGGCTACACCTTC.

This clone occurred once. The genes are TRBV27 and TRBJ2-1, with 7 bases that match TRBD1. Looked up from germline, CDR1 is MNHEY and CDR2 is SMNVEV (reference sequence). CDR3 length equals 17 residues. J gave up 6 bases and V 1 base, and 12 bases lay outside the gene matches. The CDR3: CASSLLLLGRGFNEQFF. The CDR3 DNA sequence: TGTGCCAGCAGTTTATTGCTTTTGGGCAGGGGGTTCAATGAGCAGTTCTTC.

The chain couples TRBV15 to TRBJ2-3; D is possibly TRBD2 (7 bases). V was clipped by 5 bases and J by 1 base, with 16 bases between them. The CDR3 sequence is 16 residues long. CDR1 and CDR2 (germline): LNHNV, YYDKDF (reference sequence). CDR3 loop: CATSGGSSGGTDTQYF. In DNA form, the CDR3 reads TGTGCCACCAGCGGCGGGAGTTCAGGGGGCACAGATACGCAGTATTTT.

The chain uses TRBV2 and TRBJ1-1; no definite D call. Per the germline V gene, CDR1 is SNHLY and CDR2 is FYNNEI. V lost 5 bases, J lost 11 bases, and 12 bases lay in between. The CDR3 extends over 11 amino acids. CDR3 loop: CASSLANRAFF. Written as DNA, the CDR3 is TGTGCCAGCAGTCTCGCAAATAGGGCTTTCTTT.

The chain links TRBV7-3 to TRBJ2-1; 8 bases match TRBD1. The trim removed 2 bases at V and 6 bases at J, leaving 9 bases unmatched. The germline V gene has CDR1 SGHTA and CDR2 FQGTGA. The CDR3 is 16 amino acids. CDR3 DNA sequence: TGTGCCAGCAGCTTATACCCTGGACAGGGTTCCAATGAGCAGTTCTTC. Protein sequence: CASSLYPGQGSNEQFF. The full variable domain, rest sourced from reference TRBV7-3 and TRBJ2-1, is GAGVSQTPSNKVTEKGKYVELRCDPISGHTALYWYRQSLGQGPEFLIYFQGTGAADDSGLPNDRFFAVRPEGSVSTLKIQRTERGDSAVYLCASSLYPGQGSNEQFFGPGTRLTVL.

The CDR3 loop is CASSLDPGMNEQFF. CDR3 DNA sequence: TGTGCCAGCAGCTTAGATCCTGGGATGAATGAGCAGTTCTTC. This rearrangement joins TRBV11-3 to TRBJ2-1; no reliable D call. V was cut by 0 bases and J by 7 bases, with 10 bases left in between. This CDR3 spans 14 amino acids. Germline V gives CDR1 SGHNT, CDR2 YENEEA.

The DNA of the CDR3 is TGTGCCATCAGTGAAGGTTCGCAAGAGTACTACGAGCAGTACTTC. Protein sequence: CAISEGSQEYYEQYF. V gene TRBV10-3 combines with J gene TRBJ2-7; D ambiguous. Looked up from germline, CDR1 is ENHRY and CDR2 is SYGVKD. V was shortened by 3 bases and J by 3 bases, with 15 bases between the two germline ends. The CDR3 loop spans 15 amino acids.

The gene calls are TRBV6-1 and TRBJ2-3, with TRBD2 matching 11 bases. V shed 2 bases and J 2 bases; nucleotides not matched to a gene: 3. This CDR3 is built from 16 residues. Germline V gene lookup returns CDR1 MNHNS and CDR2 SASEGT. The CDR3 bases are TGTGCCAGCAGTGAATTAGCGGGAGGGTCCACAGATACGCAGTATTTT. Amino acids: CASSELAGGSTDTQYF.

This clone came up a few times. The rearrangement uses TRBV29-1 and TRBJ2-4, with TRBD1 as a possible D gene (6 bases). CDR1 SQVTM and CDR2 ANQGSEA come from the germline V gene. Trimming left V 4 bases short and J 3 bases short, with 7 bases between. This CDR3 region has 12 residues. Here the CDR3 reads CSVADSKNIQYF. The CDR3 nucleotides are TGCAGCGTTGCGGACAGCAAAAACATTCAGTACTTC.

This clone came up once. V is TRBV7-9 and J is TRBJ2-5; 8 bases are a match to TRBD1. Germline V CDR1 and CDR2: SEHNR, FQNEAQ (reference sequence). V shed 4 bases, J shed 1 base, and the junction held 5 bases outside the gene matches. The CDR3 runs to 15 residues. This CDR3 reads CASSSTDRVQETQYF. CDR3 nucleotide sequence: TGTGCCAGCAGCTCCACGGACAGGGTCCAAGAGACCCAGTACTTC. Full variable domain (outside the CDR3, taken from reference TRBV7-9 and TRBJ2-5): DTGVSQNPRHKITKRGQNVTFRCDPISEHNRLYWYRQTLGQGPEFLTYFQNEAQLEKSRLLSDRFSAERPKGSFSTLEIQRTEQGDSAMYLCASSSTDRVQETQYFGPGTRLLVL.

The gene calls are TRBV19 and TRBJ1-4; the D is unclear. The length of the CDR3 is 14 residues. The germline V gene has CDR1 LNHDA and CDR2 SQIVND (reference sequence). V was trimmed by 6 bases and J by 3 bases, leaving 11 bases between them. The DNA of the CDR3 is TGTGCCAGTAGCAGAACTGCGGCTAATGAAAAACTGTTTTTT. Residues: CASSRTAANEKLFF.